This paragraph reports one TCR beta chain. The clone's antigen remains unknown. No base quality information exists; no much larger clone differs at one position. Libraries came from the immunoSEQ multiplex PCR assay. TCRdb obtained this table from immuneACCESS and retained in-frame rearrangements with V and J assigned. These tables miss some clones; where compared with another copy, unresolved V genes account for less than half of the shortfall, and the remainder is unexplained. In this sample the table shows 50,000 to 65,000 clones, roughly 87% of which occur a single time. 6% to 7.5% of the sample rests with the top ten. The data originate from a study of T cell changes during pregnancy in multiple sclerosis (dated by TCRdb to 2018 to 2020). Some background on the complete study: The study examined how the T cell repertoire changed over the course of pregnancy in women with multiple sclerosis.

The CDR3 sequence holds 14 residues, the cysteine and phenylalanine included. Just the 42-base CDR3 DNA is kept, in frame starting at base 1. The V and J ends are trimmed by 7 bases and 3 bases, leaving 13 bases between them. CDR1 MDHEN and CDR2 SYDVKM are derived from the germline V gene. The clonotype was recovered from a female donor in good health, enrolled as a control in a pregnancy study. The sequencing here drew on peripheral blood, taken in the third trimester of pregnancy. The chain is assembled from TRBV28 and TRBJ1-5; the best D guess is TRBD1, with 6 bases matching. The nucleotides read TGTGCCAGCAAAATACAGGGATACAATCAGCCCCAGCATTTT. It encodes CASKIQGYNQPQHF.